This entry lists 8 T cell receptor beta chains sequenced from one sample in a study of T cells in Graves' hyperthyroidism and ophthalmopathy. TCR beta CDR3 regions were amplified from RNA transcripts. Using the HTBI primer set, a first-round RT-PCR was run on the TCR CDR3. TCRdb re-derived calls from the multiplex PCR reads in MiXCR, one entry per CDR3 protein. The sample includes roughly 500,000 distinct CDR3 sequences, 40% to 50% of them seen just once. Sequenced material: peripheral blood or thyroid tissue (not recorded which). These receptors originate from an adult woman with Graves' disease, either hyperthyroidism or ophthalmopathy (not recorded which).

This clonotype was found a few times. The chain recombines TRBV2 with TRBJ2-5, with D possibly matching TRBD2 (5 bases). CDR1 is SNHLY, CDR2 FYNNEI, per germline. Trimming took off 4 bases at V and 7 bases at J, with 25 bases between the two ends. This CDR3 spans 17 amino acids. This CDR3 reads CASSATPKRTLGGTQYF. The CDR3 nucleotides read TGTGCCAGCAGTGCAACCCCCAAACGTACCCTCGGAGGGACCCAGTACTTC.

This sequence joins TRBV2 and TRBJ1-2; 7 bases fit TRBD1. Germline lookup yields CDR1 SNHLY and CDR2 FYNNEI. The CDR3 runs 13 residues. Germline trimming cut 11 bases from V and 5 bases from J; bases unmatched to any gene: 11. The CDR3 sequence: CAGYRDRTYGYTF. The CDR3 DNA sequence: TGTGCCGGTTACCGGGACAGAACTTATGGCTACACCTTC.

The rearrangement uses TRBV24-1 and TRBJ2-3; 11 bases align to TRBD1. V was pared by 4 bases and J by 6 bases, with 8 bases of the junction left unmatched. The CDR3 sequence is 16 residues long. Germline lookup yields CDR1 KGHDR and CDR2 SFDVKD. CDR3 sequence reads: CATSDTGTGGWDTQYF. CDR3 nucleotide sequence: TGTGCCACCAGTGACACCGGGACAGGGGGATGGGATACGCAGTATTTT.

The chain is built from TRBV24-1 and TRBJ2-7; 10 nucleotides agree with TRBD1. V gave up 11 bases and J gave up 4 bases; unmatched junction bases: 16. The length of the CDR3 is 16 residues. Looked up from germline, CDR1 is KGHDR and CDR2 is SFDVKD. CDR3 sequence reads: CASSPSGTGVGYEQYF. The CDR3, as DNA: TGTGCCAGCTCACCATCCGGGACAGGGGTTGGATACGAGCAGTACTTC.

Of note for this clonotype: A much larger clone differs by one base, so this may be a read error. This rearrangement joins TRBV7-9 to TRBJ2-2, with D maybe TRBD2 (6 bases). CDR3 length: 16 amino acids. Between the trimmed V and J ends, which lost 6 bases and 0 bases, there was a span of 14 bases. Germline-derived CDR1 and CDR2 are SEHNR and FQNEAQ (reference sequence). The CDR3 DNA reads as TGTGCCAGCAGATATACTAGCACCCCGAACACCGGGGAGCTGTTTTTT. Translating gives CASRYTSTPNTGELFF.

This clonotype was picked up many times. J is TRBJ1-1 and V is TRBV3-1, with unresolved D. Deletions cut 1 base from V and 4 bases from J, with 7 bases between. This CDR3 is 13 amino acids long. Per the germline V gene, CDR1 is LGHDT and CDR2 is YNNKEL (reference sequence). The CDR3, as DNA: TGTGCCAGCAGCCAAGTCGGTCCCACTGAAGCTTTCTTT. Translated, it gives CASSQVGPTEAFF.

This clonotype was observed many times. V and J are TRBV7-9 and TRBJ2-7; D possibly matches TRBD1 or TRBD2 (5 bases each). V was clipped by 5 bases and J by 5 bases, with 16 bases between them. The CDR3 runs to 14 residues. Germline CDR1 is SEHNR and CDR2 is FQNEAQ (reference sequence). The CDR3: CASSPFSGSNEQYF. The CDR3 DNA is TGTGCCAGCAGCCCCTTTTCAGGGAGCAACGAGCAGTACTTC.

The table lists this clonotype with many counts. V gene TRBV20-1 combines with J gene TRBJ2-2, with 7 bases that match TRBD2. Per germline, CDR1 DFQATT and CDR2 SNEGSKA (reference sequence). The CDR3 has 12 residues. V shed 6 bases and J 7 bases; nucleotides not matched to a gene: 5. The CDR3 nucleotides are TGCAGTGCCAGTCGGGAGGTCGGGGAGCTGTTTTTT. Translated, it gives CSASREVGELFF.